These T cell receptor beta chains were read from a single sample in a study of vaccination effects on CD4 cells after COVID-19. For these receptors, no antigen is known. Produced via immunoSEQ multiplex PCR; TCRdb's table is partial and in-frame only. Altogether more than 20,000 clones are present, over 75% being singletons, with the ten largest covering about 6.3%. The source material was CD4+ T cells from PBMCs cultured with SARS-CoV-2 spike peptides, sampled after COVID-19 vaccination. The receptor source for this set is a human donor who received a COVID-19 vaccine. Some clones in this sample may be carry-over from other donors' samples. Each CDR3 is given with its conserved first and last residue.

J gene,V gene,CDR3 protein
TRBJ1-3,TRBV30,CAWKTGGTSSSGNTIYF
TRBJ2-1,TRBV24-1,CATSDLGRANEQFF
TRBJ1-2,TRBV11-2,CASSLENSVRLNGYTF
TRBJ2-5,TRBV5-1,CASSLDTAQETQYF
TRBJ1-3,TRBV12-3/TRBV12-4,CASSLQAGNTIYF
TRBJ2-1,TRBV5-1,CASSWTPGQGADEQFF
TRBJ1-5,TRBV30,CAWSPTGYQPQHF
TRBJ2-5,TRBV10-1,CASSDRGWETQYF
TRBJ1-2,TRBV20-1,CSARVLGGYTF
TRBJ1-5,TRBV4-1,CASSQDLSYLSNQPQHF
TRBJ2-3,TRBV7-3,CASSLIKEFYSTDTQYF
TRBJ1-1,TRBV6-5,CASSRDRSNTEAFF
TRBJ2-2,TRBV18,CASSPAGELFF
TRBJ2-3,TRBV5-1,CASSLADRVGGTDTQYF
TRBJ1-5,TRBV4-3,CASSQEAGDNQPQHF
TRBJ2-3,TRBV5-1,CASSLTGPTDTQYF
TRBJ1-4,TRBV5-4,CASSFPDGGDNEKLFF
TRBJ2-4,TRBV6-2/TRBV6-3,CASSYSVGGGNIQYF
TRBJ2-5,TRBV5-8,CASSLALATETQYF
TRBJ1-2,TRBV11-2,CASSLGVNYGYTF
TRBJ2-3,TRBV2,CASSYPGQGRDTQYF
TRBJ2-3,TRBV4-2,CASSQAGGVTDTQYF
TRBJ1-1,TRBV6-6,CASSWRGKEAFF
TRBJ1-2,TRBV5-6,CASSLALSGGSNYGYTF
TRBJ1-1,TRBV15,CATSRDNAGLTEAFF
TRBJ2-3,TRBV28,CASSFMRGSTDTQYF
TRBJ2-5,TRBV5-4,CASSLRSAGGETQYF
TRBJ1-5,TRBV2,CASLSYRNQPQHF
TRBJ2-5,TRBV4-2,CASSPRDFSGGSGETQYF
TRBJ1-5,TRBV5-8,CASSLGGSSTGLMRQPQHF
TRBJ2-5,TRBV24-1,CATSDSLGTRTQYF
TRBJ1-2,TRBV6-1,CASSGDRGLRGNGYTF
TRBJ1-5,TRBV24-1,CATSDHSNNQPQHF
TRBJ2-5,TRBV7-2,CASSLSIAGGLGETQYF
TRBJ2-1,TRBV6-6,CASSYSLGGRYNEQFF
TRBJ1-4,TRBV28,CASSSQGTNEKLFF
TRBJ1-1,TRBV10-1,CASKAGGSSTEAFF
TRBJ2-5,TRBV21-1,CASRGQETQYF
TRBJ2-3,TRBV7-8,CASSFRTSYTQYF
TRBJ1-5,TRBV7-2,CASSPRPSGDNQPQHF
TRBJ2-3,TRBV18,CASSPYIERGGTDTQYF
TRBJ1-1,TRBV19,CASSIDLGTEAFF
TRBJ2-2,TRBV7-8,CASSFYTGVGAGELFF
TRBJ2-3,TRBV30,CAWGRGVATDTQYF
TRBJ2-3,TRBV7-2,CASSLQVADTQYF
TRBJ1-3,TRBV5-1,CASSQTTGVGNTIYF
TRBJ2-3,TRBV2,CASRGYTDTQYF
TRBJ1-1,TRBV18,CASSPPTGVTTEAFF